This T cell receptor (beta chain) appears in the sequencing data of a study of cytomegalovirus exposure and HLA in healthy donors. This clone has a handful of counts. The antigen remains undetermined. With 60 Vbeta and 13 Jbeta primers, the PCR was carried out. The table came from immunoSEQ multiplex PCR; TCRdb's copy has only in-frame clones and leaves some out. The sample lists around 170,000 clones; over 70% were seen once. Study-level findings and limits: A few of the chains that were CMV-associated were confirmed in vitro to be specific for CMV antigens. Among TCR beta chains of equal frequency, HLA-associated ones were more clonally expanded in a later analysis. Later, an analysis found that common viral pathogens appeared to be linked with several of the most significant clusters. A list of 150 or so TCR beta chains associated with cytomegalovirus was given.

The sequenced material came from PBMCs. The sequence was obtained from a woman aged 50 to 65 in good health and CMV-seropositive.

The CDR3 region is CASSATTGNLYGYTF. The CDR3 DNA reads as TGTGCCAGCAGCGCCACAACAGGGAATCTCTATGGCTACACCTTC. The rearrangement uses TRBV9 and TRBJ1-2, with a weak D call TRBD1 (6 bases). V lost 3 bases and J 4 bases, leaving 16 bases between the germline ends. Germline V gene data show CDR1 as SGDLS and CDR2 as YYNGEE. The CDR3 totals 15 residues.